The 20 T cell receptor beta chains in this list originate from one sample, sequenced in a study of blood T cell repertoires in COVID-19. Repertoires were generated with immunoSEQ multiplex PCR, while TCRdb's copy carries only in-frame clones and drops some. Altogether about 120,000 clones are present, around 85% being singletons, with the ten largest covering about 2.5%. The sample consisted of peripheral blood. The receptors were gathered from a man aged 45-60 years with acute or convalescent COVID-19.

V usage is TRBV7-9 and J usage is TRBJ2-2; TRBD2 matches at 9 bases. Germline loops: CDR1 SEHNR, CDR2 FQNEAQ (reference sequence). Unmatched junction bases numbered 4, after V lost 5 bases and J lost 0 bases. CDR3 length: 16 amino acids. The CDR3: CASSSRLAANTGELFF. The CDR3 nucleotides read TGTGCCAGCAGCAGTAGACTAGCGGCGAACACCGGGGAGCTGTTTTTT.

This clone was counted once. This rearrangement joins TRBV6-5 to TRBJ1-2, with D hard to call. CDR3 length equals 12 residues. The V end was cut by 6 bases, the J end by 8 bases, with 13 bases between. From germline, CDR1 is MNHEY and CDR2 SVGAGI. This CDR3 is CASSAALRGYTF. CDR3 DNA sequence: TGTGCCAGCAGCGCGGCCCTCCGGGGCTACACCTTC.

The chain links TRBV5-6 to TRBJ2-5, with D tentatively TRBD2 (7 bases). This CDR3 has 15 residues. The V gene's germline CDR1 is SGHDT and CDR2 YYEEEE. V was cut by 2 bases and J by 5 bases, with 16 bases left in between. CDR3 bases: TGTGCCAGCAGCTTTGGAGGGGGGGCCCAGGAGACCCAGTACTTC. Amino acids: CASSFGGGAQETQYF.

The chain uses TRBV6-5 and TRBJ2-7, with TRBD1 as a possible D gene (5 bases). The germline V and J ends were trimmed by 3 bases and 3 bases, with 9 bases remaining between them. This CDR3 region has 13 residues. In germline, CDR1 is MNHEY, CDR2 SVGAGI. CDR3 sequence (DNA): TGTGCCAGCAGTTATACAGGCTTCTACGAGCAGTACTTC. It is translated as CASSYTGFYEQYF.

The V call is TRBV10-3, the J call TRBJ1-1; D gene ambiguous. The CDR3 has 15 residues. Trimming removed 3 bases from V and 4 bases from J, with 15 bases in between. Germline V gene data show CDR1 as ENHRY and CDR2 as SYGVKD. Here the CDR3 DNA reads TGTGCCATCAGTGAAGGGAGGCTTAAGGGCACTGAAGCTTTCTTT. Translating gives CAISEGRLKGTEAFF.

The rearrangement uses TRBV28 and TRBJ2-1; D is possibly TRBD2 (5 bases). Looked up from germline, CDR1 is MDHEN and CDR2 is SYDVKM. Trimming took off 7 bases at V and 9 bases at J, with 13 bases between the two ends. This CDR3 has 12 residues. The CDR3 region has the DNA TGTGCCAGCAAAGTCGGGAAGGGTGAGCAGTTCTTC. Its translation: CASKVGKGEQFF.

The V gene is TRBV7-9, the J gene TRBJ1-3; 7 bases match TRBD1. This CDR3 contains 16 residues. From germline, CDR1 is SEHNR and CDR2 FQNEAQ (reference sequence). J lost 4 bases, V lost 4 bases, and 10 bases had no gene match. CDR3 nucleotide sequence: TGTGCCAGCAGCTCCTCGACAGGGCTCGTAGGAAACACCATATATTTT. As protein: CASSSSTGLVGNTIYF.

The DNA for the CDR3 is TGTGCCAGCAGTTCGGCCGGGACAGGCGGAAGGGAAAAACTGTTTTTT. It is translated as CASSSAGTGGREKLFF. V is TRBV28 and J is TRBJ1-4, with 8 bases matching TRBD1. CDR1 is MDHEN, CDR2 SYDVKM, per germline. V lost 4 bases to trimming and J lost 8 bases; unmatched junction nucleotides: 12. This CDR3 has 16 residues.

In DNA, the CDR3 is TGTGCCAGCAGTCAGGGGGCGCGAGAAAAACTGTTTTTT. Amino acid sequence: CASSQGAREKLFF. The chain joins TRBV2 to TRBJ1-4; 8 nucleotides agree with TRBD1. The J segment lost 8 bases and the V segment lost 5 bases, leaving 4 bases of the junction unmatched. Germline V CDR1 and CDR2: SNHLY, FYNNEI. The CDR3 sequence is 13 residues long.

V usage is TRBV6-1 and J usage is TRBJ1-5, with no clear D. This CDR3 comprises 12 residues. The V gene lost 2 bases and the J gene lost 16 bases, with 15 bases spanning the gap. The germline gives CDR1 MNHNS, CDR2 SASEGT. CDR3 nucleotides: TGTGCCAGCAGTGAATCTGGAGGCCCCGTTCATTTT. It specifies CASSESGGPVHF.

The V call is TRBV6-6, the J call TRBJ2-3; D might be TRBD2 (6 bases). Germline lookup yields CDR1 MNHNY and CDR2 SVGAGI (reference sequence). CDR3 length: 14 residues. Trimming cost V 9 bases and J 2 bases, with 15 bases left between them. Written as DNA, the CDR3 is TGTGCCAGTAACCGGCGGGGCGACACAGATACGCAGTATTTT. Its translation: CASNRRGDTDTQYF.

This clone was found a few times. This chain uses TRBV5-5 with TRBJ1-1; a weak D match, TRBD1 (6 bases). V lost 7 bases and J 0 bases, leaving 16 bases between the germline ends. Germline CDR1 SGHKS, CDR2 YYEKEE (reference sequence). The CDR3 extends over 15 amino acids. The CDR3 loop reads CASHNLSGVNTEAFF. Here the CDR3 DNA reads TGTGCCAGCCACAACTTATCAGGGGTGAACACTGAAGCTTTCTTT.

The chain couples TRBV6-2 or TRBV6-3 to TRBJ2-1; 11 bases fit TRBD2. The junction had 20 bases not matched to a gene; V was cut back by 0 bases and J by 10 bases. The CDR3 extends over 20 amino acids. Germline assignment: CDR1 MNHEY and CDR2 SVGEGT. The CDR3 nucleotides read TGTGCCAGCAGTTACTCGAGCGGCTCTAGCGGGAGGTTCGCCCCATGGGAGCAGTTCTTC. The encoded protein is CASSYSSGSSGRFAPWEQFF.

This clone has just a few counts. The chain has TRBV6-1 and TRBJ2-3; tentative D call: TRBD2 (5 bases). The CDR3 extends over 14 amino acids. V lost 0 bases and J lost 4, with 8 bases in between. From germline, CDR1 is MNHNS and CDR2 SASEGT. DNA of the CDR3: TGTGCCAGCAGTGAAGCAGGGAGCGCAGATACGCAGTATTTT. It encodes CASSEAGSADTQYF.

This clone was recorded only once. The rearrangement links TRBV11-2 to TRBJ2-1; D uncertain. V lost 2 bases, J lost 5 bases, and 7 bases lay in between. The germline V gene has CDR1 SGHAT and CDR2 FQNNGV. This CDR3 has 13 amino acids. Here the CDR3 reads CASSLSLNNEQFF. As DNA, the CDR3 is TGTGCCAGCAGCTTATCACTCAACAATGAGCAGTTCTTC.

The V call is TRBV30, the J call TRBJ1-2; D is perhaps TRBD1 (5 bases). The CDR3 is 13 amino acids. Trimming left V 5 bases short and J 3 bases short, with 13 bases between. The germline V gene encodes CDR1 GTSNPN and CDR2 SVGIG (reference sequence). The CDR3 sequence is CAWYQGRDYGYTF. DNA of the CDR3: TGTGCCTGGTACCAGGGAAGGGACTATGGCTACACCTTC.

The chain is built from TRBV7-3 and TRBJ2-1; TRBD2 matches 8 bases. The CDR3 sequence is 15 residues long. In germline, CDR1 is SGHTA, CDR2 FQGTGA. V dropped 5 bases and J dropped 1; count of bases not matched to a gene: 4. The CDR3 loop reads CASSLSGKSYNEQFF. CDR3 in DNA: TGTGCCAGCAGCCTTAGCGGGAAGTCCTACAATGAGCAGTTCTTC.

The chain recombines TRBV5-1 with TRBJ1-5; 7 nucleotides agree with TRBD1. From germline, CDR1 is SGHRS and CDR2 YFSETQ. The CDR3 loop spans 15 amino acids. V trimming: 1 base; J trimming: 3 bases; junction bases outside the gene matches: 4. The CDR3 sequence: CASSLQGDANQPQHF. Here the CDR3 DNA reads TGCGCCAGCAGCTTGCAGGGGGATGCCAATCAGCCCCAGCATTTT.

The J gene is TRBJ2-7, the V gene TRBV11-2, with 8 bases identical to TRBD1. With V trimmed by 3 bases and J by 4 bases, 5 bases remained unmatched. The CDR3 loop spans 14 amino acids. Germline assignment: CDR1 SGHAT and CDR2 FQNNGV. CDR3 in DNA: TGTGCCAGCAGCTTTGGGACAGGAGATTACGAGCAGTACTTC. Encoded protein: CASSFGTGDYEQYF.

This sequence joins TRBV11-3 and TRBJ1-1, with D perhaps TRBD1 (6 bases). This CDR3 spans 14 amino acids. V was clipped by 5 bases and J by 3 bases, with 13 bases between them. Germline CDR1 is SGHNT and CDR2 is YENEEA. CDR3 residues: CASSPDRQHTEAFF. The CDR3, as DNA: TGTGCCAGCAGCCCGGACAGACAGCACACTGAAGCTTTCTTT.